The 20 T cell receptor beta chains listed next were all sequenced from one sample in a study of blood T cell repertoires in COVID-19. Profiled with immunoSEQ multiplex PCR; TCRdb holds only in-frame clones, not every one. In the table there are 150,000 or so clones, about 83% of which are singletons. Sequenced input: peripheral blood. These receptors were collected from a human donor in a cohort sampled during active COVID-19.

This chain uses TRBV18 with TRBJ2-4; D perhaps matches TRBD1 (6 bases). V was shortened by 8 bases and J by 6 bases, with 17 bases between the two germline ends. The CDR3 runs to 14 residues. The germline V gene encodes CDR1 KGHSH and CDR2 LQKENI. The CDR3 loop is CASTPTGSGNIQYF. The CDR3 DNA reads as TGTGCCAGCACCCCGACAGGTTCGGGAAACATTCAGTACTTC.

This chain links TRBV9 with TRBJ2-1; the D is unclear. The CDR3 runs to 14 residues. Germline CDR1 SGDLS, CDR2 YYNGEE. V shed 4 bases and J shed 0 bases, with 8 bases lying between them. For the CDR3, the DNA is TGTGCCAGCAGCCCCCAAAACTCCTACAATGAGCAGTTCTTC. This gives the protein CASSPQNSYNEQFF. The full variable domain, rest sourced from reference TRBV9 and TRBJ2-1, is DSGVTQTPKHLITATGQRVTLRCSPRSGDLSVYWYQQSLDQGLQFLIQYYNGEERAKGNILERFSAQQFPDLHSELNLSSLELGDSALYFCASSPQNSYNEQFFGPGTRLTVL.

V is TRBV2 and J is TRBJ2-7; weak D call: TRBD1 (5 bases). Germline loops: CDR1 SNHLY, CDR2 FYNNEI. The length of the CDR3 is 15 residues. Trimming left V 4 bases short and J 3 bases short, with 16 bases between. DNA of the CDR3: TGTGCCAGCAGTGTCGGGCAACAGGAGCACTACGAGCAGTACTTC. Residues: CASSVGQQEHYEQYF. The entire variable domain, with the rest obtained from reference TRBV2 and TRBJ2-7, is as follows: EPEVTQTPSHQVTQMGQEVILRCVPISNHLYFYWYRQILGQKVEFLVSFYNNEISEKSEIFDDQFSVERPDGSNFTLKIRSTKLEDSAMYFCASSVGQQEHYEQYFGPGTRLTVT.

The chain carries TRBV15 and TRBJ2-1; D is perhaps TRBD2 (6 bases). This CDR3 comprises 14 residues. The V gene's germline CDR1 is LNHNV and CDR2 YYDKDF (reference sequence). V shed 5 bases and J shed 10 bases, with 18 bases lying between them. The CDR3 spells CATSRGRQTGEQFF. CDR3 sequence (DNA): TGTGCCACCAGCCGGGGGAGACAGACGGGAGAGCAGTTCTTC.

The J gene is TRBJ2-5, the V gene TRBV5-4; 9 bases fit TRBD1. This CDR3 is 14 amino acids long. The V gene end was trimmed by 4 bases and the J gene end by 5 bases; junction bases not matched to a gene: 6. Germline V CDR1 and CDR2: SGHNT, YYREEE (reference sequence). The CDR3 protein is CASSRQGVGETQYF. CDR3 DNA: TGTGCCAGCAGCAGACAGGGGGTTGGGGAGACCCAGTACTTC.

The CDR3 DNA reads TGTGCCACCAGTGATTTTCAGGGGGGTGAGCAGTTCTTC. Its translation: CATSDFQGGEQFF. The chain is built from TRBV24-1 and TRBJ2-1; tentative D call: TRBD1 (7 bases). Germline V gives CDR1 KGHDR, CDR2 SFDVKD. This CDR3 has 13 amino acids. V lost 1 base to trimming and J lost 9 bases, with 9 bases between them.

CDR3 nucleotide sequence: TGTGCCAGCAGCCTAGGACTAGCGGAAAACTACGAGCAGTACTTC. Amino acids: CASSLGLAENYEQYF. The chain uses TRBV3-1 (or the pseudogene TRBV3-2) and TRBJ2-7, with 10 bases aligning to TRBD2. This CDR3 region has 15 residues. Losses at the gene ends were 4 bases for V and 3 bases for J; bases not matched to a gene: 6. Germline V gene data show CDR1 as LGHDT and CDR2 as YNNKEL (reference sequence).

The V gene is TRBV28, the J gene TRBJ2-1, with D possibly matching TRBD1 (5 bases). The CDR3 loop spans 12 amino acids. Trimming took 6 bases from V and 10 from J, leaving 13 bases between them. Germline lookup yields CDR1 MDHEN and CDR2 SYDVKM. The CDR3 here is CASRLDSHEQFF. CDR3 nucleotide sequence: TGTGCCAGCAGGCTAGACAGTCACGAGCAGTTCTTC.

The CDR3 sequence: CASSGDYPAGNTDTQYF. In DNA form, the CDR3 reads TGTGCCAGCAGCGGGGACTACCCAGCGGGGAACACAGATACGCAGTATTTT. The chain uses TRBV5-4 and TRBJ2-3; 7 bases match TRBD2. V lost 4 bases, J lost 2 bases, and 13 bases stayed unmatched. In germline, CDR1 is SGHNT, CDR2 YYREEE (reference sequence). CDR3 size: 17 residues.

This rearrangement joins TRBV19 to TRBJ2-6; D remains unclear. Deletions cut 1 base from V and 1 base from J, with 5 bases between. The CDR3 length is 15 residues. CDR1 and CDR2 from the germline V gene are LNHDA and SQIVND (reference sequence). CDR3 coding DNA: TGTGCCAGTAGTATAGGAGGTTCTGGGGCCAACGTCCTGACTTTC. Translating it yields CASSIGGSGANVLTF.

V is TRBV21-1 and J is TRBJ1-1. TRBV21-1 is a pseudogene locus. This CDR3 has 15 residues. The CDR3 nucleotides read TGTGCCAGCAGCAAAGGAAAAGGGGGGGACACTGAAGCTTTCTTT. The encoded protein is CASSKGKGGDTEAFF.

V usage is TRBV29-1 and J usage is TRBJ2-7, with 7 nucleotides matching TRBD2. Losses at the gene ends were 4 bases for V and 4 bases for J; bases not matched to a gene: 7. This CDR3 has 13 amino acids. The V gene's germline CDR1 is SQVTM and CDR2 ANQGSEA. CDR3 residues: CSVGGTTLYEQYF. As DNA, the CDR3 is TGCAGCGTTGGAGGGACTACCCTATACGAGCAGTACTTC.

This chain's CDR3 is CASSDVSNQPQHF. The CDR3 nucleotides are TGTGCCAGCAGTGACGTCAGCAATCAGCCCCAGCATTTT. The chain carries TRBV6-1 and TRBJ1-5, with no clear D. Trimming stripped 3 bases from V and 1 base from J, with 4 bases between. The CDR3 runs 13 residues. CDR1 and CDR2 from the germline V gene are MNHNS and SASEGT.

The chain combines TRBV2 with TRBJ2-1; a possible D gene is TRBD2 (7 bases). Germline loops: CDR1 SNHLY, CDR2 FYNNEI. V was shortened by 1 base and J by 0 bases, with 10 bases between the two germline ends. The CDR3 is 16 amino acids. The CDR3 spells CASSEERGGSYNEQFF. CDR3 coding DNA: TGTGCCAGCAGTGAAGAAAGGGGGGGCTCCTACAATGAGCAGTTCTTC.

The genes are TRBV3-1 (or the pseudogene TRBV3-2) and TRBJ2-6; the D gene is possibly TRBD2 (5 bases). CDR3 size: 16 residues. V shed 1 base and J shed 4 bases, with 11 bases lying between them. Germline-derived CDR1 and CDR2 are LGHDT and YNNKEL (reference sequence). This CDR3 reads CASSQARRTGANVLTF. The CDR3 DNA reads TGTGCCAGCAGCCAAGCGCGGAGGACCGGGGCCAACGTCCTGACTTTC.

This chain joins TRBV9 and TRBJ2-7, with 13 bases fitting TRBD2. There are 15 residues in the CDR3. J gave up 2 bases and V 3 bases, and 2 bases lay outside the gene matches. Germline CDR1 is SGDLS and CDR2 is YYNGEE. CDR3 amino acids: CASSGGLAGPYEQYF. The CDR3 coding sequence is TGTGCCAGCAGCGGGGGACTAGCGGGACCCTACGAGCAGTACTTC.

The chain employs TRBV7-9 and TRBJ2-7; 8 nucleotides line up with TRBD1. Unmatched junction bases numbered 6, after V lost 2 bases and J lost 3 bases. The CDR3 is made up of 15 amino acids. Looked up from germline, CDR1 is SEHNR and CDR2 is FQNEAQ (reference sequence). DNA for the CDR3: TGTGCCAGCAGCTTATTATTACAGGGGGACTACGAGCAGTACTTC. It encodes CASSLLLQGDYEQYF.

V is TRBV14 and J is TRBJ2-1; TRBD2 is a possible D gene (5 bases). Germline V gene lookup returns CDR1 SGHDN and CDR2 FVKESK. V was trimmed by 0 bases and J by 4 bases, leaving 10 bases between them. This CDR3 has 15 residues. DNA for the CDR3: TGTGCCAGCAGCCAAGATCGGAGGACTTACAATGAGCAGTTCTTC. Its translation: CASSQDRRTYNEQFF.

The chain employs TRBV4-1 and TRBJ2-3; D is possibly TRBD1 (7 bases). V was pared by 4 bases and J by 0 bases, with 17 bases between. The germline gives CDR1 MGHRA, CDR2 YSYEKL. The length of the CDR3 is 17 residues. CDR3 nucleotide sequence: TGCGCCAGCAGCCCTGGACAGGTCCGGGGGAGCACAGATACGCAGTATTTT. It yields the protein CASSPGQVRGSTDTQYF.

In its sample, this clone was seen many times. The V gene is TRBV5-1, the J gene TRBJ2-7, with a possible D match to TRBD2 (6 bases). CDR1 is SGHRS and CDR2 is YFSETQ in the germline V gene. V gave up 6 bases and J gave up 0 bases, with 19 bases separating them. This CDR3 contains 16 residues. CDR3 DNA sequence: TGCGCCAGCACCAACCGTAGCGGAGGTAGCTCCTACGAGCAGTACTTC. This translates into CASTNRSGGSSYEQYF.